This is a list of T cell receptor beta chains from one sample in a study of blood T cell repertoires in COVID-19. TCRdb's copy holds only in-frame clones and misses some; the assay was immunoSEQ multiplex PCR. The data show some 260,000 clones, about 80% seen once. What was sequenced was peripheral blood. Source of these receptors: a woman aged 80 or over with active or convalescent COVID-19. The CDR3 runs from the conserved cysteine through the conserved F or W. Each record gives: J gene, D gene, clone size, V gene, CDR3 DNA, CDR3 protein. The D gene is left open where the match is weak. Not all rows give a size; the values are once, few, many and, for expanded clones, a class.

j_call: TRBJ1-2; d_call: .; clone_size: .; v_call: TRBV3-1/TRBV3-2; cdr3_nt: TGTGCCAGCAGCCTGATGGACCGGACAAACTATGGCTACACCTTC; cdr3_aa: CASSLMDRTNYGYTF
j_call: TRBJ2-1; d_call: .; clone_size: .; v_call: TRBV19; cdr3_nt: TGTGCCAGTTCTAGTGATGGGAATGAGCAGTTCTTC; cdr3_aa: CASSSDGNEQFF
j_call: TRBJ2-1; d_call: TRBD1; clone_size: .; v_call: TRBV25-1; cdr3_nt: TGTGCCAGCAGTGGACAGGGCATCCGATACAATGAGCAGTTCTTC; cdr3_aa: CASSGQGIRYNEQFF
j_call: TRBJ2-7; d_call: .; clone_size: .; v_call: TRBV5-1; cdr3_nt: TGCGCCAGCAGCTTGAATCAGGGCTTTGACGAGCAGTACTTC; cdr3_aa: CASSLNQGFDEQYF
j_call: TRBJ1-2; d_call: TRBD1; clone_size: few; v_call: TRBV10-3; cdr3_nt: TGTGCCATGGGCCGGGACAGAACTGGCTACACCTTC; cdr3_aa: CAMGRDRTGYTF
j_call: TRBJ2-3; d_call: TRBD2; clone_size: once; v_call: TRBV3-1/TRBV3-2; cdr3_nt: TGTGCCAGCAGCCACACTAGCGGGAGGAGCACAGATACGCAGTATTTT; cdr3_aa: CASSHTSGRSTDTQYF
j_call: TRBJ2-2; d_call: TRBD1; clone_size: .; v_call: TRBV18; cdr3_nt: TGTGCCAGCTCACCCAGCGTACAGGGGTACGGCGGGGAGCTGTTTTTT; cdr3_aa: CASSPSVQGYGGELFF
j_call: TRBJ2-7; d_call: TRBD2; clone_size: few; v_call: TRBV7-9; cdr3_nt: TGTGCCAGCACCGCTAGCGGGAGGCCACCATATGACGAGCAGTACTTC; cdr3_aa: CASTASGRPPYDEQYF
j_call: TRBJ1-2; d_call: TRBD1; clone_size: .; v_call: TRBV25-1; cdr3_nt: TGTGCCAGCAGGACAACCGGGACAGGGGCCAACTACACCTTC; cdr3_aa: CASRTTGTGANYTF
j_call: TRBJ2-2; d_call: .; clone_size: few; v_call: TRBV5-1; cdr3_nt: TGCGCCAGCAGCTTGGAGGCAGGGGTCTCCGGGGAGCTGTTTTTT; cdr3_aa: CASSLEAGVSGELFF
j_call: TRBJ2-5; d_call: TRBD2; clone_size: few; v_call: TRBV2; cdr3_nt: TGTGCCAGCACCTTAGCGGGGGGGCTAGGGGAGACCCAGTACTTC; cdr3_aa: CASTLAGGLGETQYF
j_call: TRBJ1-6; d_call: .; clone_size: few; v_call: TRBV5-5; cdr3_nt: TGTGCCAGCAGCTTGGAACAGGTTAAGAATTCACCCCTCCACTTT; cdr3_aa: CASSLEQVKNSPLHF
j_call: TRBJ2-3; d_call: .; clone_size: .; v_call: TRBV5-1; cdr3_nt: TGCGCCAGCAGAGAAGGAGGAGCTAGCACAGATACGCAGTATTTT; cdr3_aa: CASREGGASTDTQYF
j_call: TRBJ2-3; d_call: .; clone_size: .; v_call: TRBV23-1; cdr3_nt: TGCGCCAGCAGTCAATCGATCGGGCGGAGGGCCAAGGCAGATACGCAGTATTTT; cdr3_aa: CASSQSIGRRAKADTQYF
j_call: TRBJ2-1; d_call: .; clone_size: .; v_call: TRBV19; cdr3_nt: TGTGCCAGTAGTAAGTGGGAAGGCGGGGTGAATGAGCAGTTCTTC; cdr3_aa: CASSKWEGGVNEQFF
j_call: TRBJ2-3; d_call: .; clone_size: .; v_call: TRBV6-5; cdr3_nt: TGTGCCAGCAGTTACTACGGAGCGGGAGATACGCAGTATTTT; cdr3_aa: CASSYYGAGDTQYF
j_call: TRBJ1-5; d_call: .; clone_size: .; v_call: TRBV18; cdr3_nt: TGTGCCAGCTCACCACCGGGGGGGCAGAATCAGCCCCAGCATTTT; cdr3_aa: CASSPPGGQNQPQHF
j_call: TRBJ1-5; d_call: .; clone_size: .; v_call: TRBV28; cdr3_nt: TGTGCCAGCAGTTTAGTATTTCAGCCCCAGCATTTT; cdr3_aa: CASSLVFQPQHF
j_call: TRBJ2-5; d_call: TRBD2; clone_size: .; v_call: TRBV24-1; cdr3_nt: TGTGCCACCAGTGACCCTCTGAGACTAGCGGGTAACCAAGAGACCCAGTACTTC; cdr3_aa: CATSDPLRLAGNQETQYF
j_call: TRBJ2-7; d_call: .; clone_size: .; v_call: TRBV9; cdr3_nt: TGTGCCAGCAGCGTGAACAGGGACCACGAGCAGTACTTC; cdr3_aa: CASSVNRDHEQYF
j_call: TRBJ2-1; d_call: .; clone_size: .; v_call: TRBV7-9; cdr3_nt: TGTGCCAGCAGCTTATTGGGGCGGTCTGCAAACGATGAGCAGTTCTTC; cdr3_aa: CASSLLGRSANDEQFF
j_call: TRBJ2-5; d_call: TRBD1; clone_size: few; v_call: TRBV19; cdr3_nt: TGTGCCAGTAGTATCGCGGCAGGGGGTAAGGAGACCCAGTACTTC; cdr3_aa: CASSIAAGGKETQYF
j_call: TRBJ1-5; d_call: TRBD1; clone_size: .; v_call: TRBV5-1; cdr3_nt: TGCGCCAGCAGCCAGGACAGGGTTGGTCAGCCCCAGCATTTT; cdr3_aa: CASSQDRVGQPQHF
j_call: TRBJ2-2; d_call: TRBD1; clone_size: .; v_call: TRBV10-3; cdr3_nt: TGTGCCATCAGTCGGGACAGGGACACCGGGGAGCTGTTTTTT; cdr3_aa: CAISRDRDTGELFF
j_call: TRBJ1-2; d_call: TRBD1; clone_size: .; v_call: TRBV30; cdr3_nt: TGTGCCTGGAGTTCATACGGCGACAGGGGCGGAAACTATGGCTACACCTTC; cdr3_aa: CAWSSYGDRGGNYGYTF
j_call: TRBJ1-6; d_call: .; clone_size: .; v_call: TRBV2; cdr3_nt: TGTGCCAGCAGTGAAGGCGGGGCGCGGAATAATTCACCCCTCCACTTT; cdr3_aa: CASSEGGARNNSPLHF
j_call: TRBJ2-5; d_call: TRBD1; clone_size: few; v_call: TRBV5-5; cdr3_nt: TGTGCCAGCAGCCCGACCGGGACAGCTATCCAAGAGACCCAGTACTTC; cdr3_aa: CASSPTGTAIQETQYF
j_call: TRBJ2-5; d_call: .; clone_size: once; v_call: TRBV11-2; cdr3_nt: TGTGCCAGCAGCCAGGGGGAGACCCAGTACTTC; cdr3_aa: CASSQGETQYF
j_call: TRBJ2-5; d_call: .; clone_size: .; v_call: TRBV7-8; cdr3_nt: TGTGCCAGCAGCTTTACAGGGAAAGAGACCCAGTACTTC; cdr3_aa: CASSFTGKETQYF
j_call: TRBJ1-5; d_call: .; clone_size: .; v_call: TRBV19; cdr3_nt: TGTGCCACCCTCCCCCGGCAGGGGAGCAATCAGCCCCAGCATTTT; cdr3_aa: CATLPRQGSNQPQHF
j_call: TRBJ2-6; d_call: TRBD1; clone_size: .; v_call: TRBV28; cdr3_nt: TGTGCCAGCAGACAAACGGACAGGGCCGGGGCCAACGTCCTGACTTTC; cdr3_aa: CASRQTDRAGANVLTF
j_call: TRBJ1-2; d_call: .; clone_size: .; v_call: TRBV4-1; cdr3_nt: TGCGCCAGCAGCCAGAAAGGGGACACCTCCAAGGGCTATGGCTACACCTTC; cdr3_aa: CASSQKGDTSKGYGYTF
j_call: TRBJ1-4; d_call: TRBD1; clone_size: .; v_call: TRBV5-1; cdr3_nt: TGCGCCAGCAGCTCGACAGGGCTTAATGAAAAACTGTTTTTT; cdr3_aa: CASSSTGLNEKLFF
j_call: TRBJ2-7; d_call: TRBD2; clone_size: .; v_call: TRBV5-1; cdr3_nt: TGCGCCAGCAGCTTGGACACTAGCGGGGTGGGCGAGCAGTACTTC; cdr3_aa: CASSLDTSGVGEQYF
j_call: TRBJ2-1; d_call: .; clone_size: .; v_call: TRBV11-2; cdr3_nt: TGTGCCAGCAGCACAGACACCCACAATGAGCAGTTCTTC; cdr3_aa: CASSTDTHNEQFF
j_call: TRBJ1-1; d_call: .; clone_size: .; v_call: TRBV5-1; cdr3_nt: TGCGCCAGCAGCTTCCGGGACACCACGAACACTGAAGCTTTCTTT; cdr3_aa: CASSFRDTTNTEAFF
j_call: TRBJ1-3; d_call: .; clone_size: .; v_call: TRBV5-1; cdr3_nt: TGCGCCAGCAGCTTGGGCGCCGGAAACACCATATATTTT; cdr3_aa: CASSLGAGNTIYF
j_call: TRBJ1-3; d_call: .; clone_size: .; v_call: TRBV5-1; cdr3_nt: TGCGCCAGCAGCCACCGCGGGTTGCCTGGAAACACCATATATTTT; cdr3_aa: CASSHRGLPGNTIYF
j_call: TRBJ2-3; d_call: TRBD2; clone_size: few; v_call: TRBV10-3; cdr3_nt: TGTGCCATCACTGAGCGGGGGGTTTTAGATACGCAGTATTTT; cdr3_aa: CAITERGVLDTQYF
j_call: TRBJ2-1; d_call: .; clone_size: .; v_call: TRBV3-1/TRBV3-2; cdr3_nt: TGTGCCAGCACCTCCCGGCTATTCGGGGGAAATGAGCAGTTCTTC; cdr3_aa: CASTSRLFGGNEQFF
j_call: TRBJ1-5; d_call: .; clone_size: .; v_call: TRBV19; cdr3_nt: TGTGCCAGTAGCCCTGGGGGGATCAGCAATCAGCCCCAGCATTTT; cdr3_aa: CASSPGGISNQPQHF
j_call: TRBJ2-5; d_call: TRBD1; clone_size: once; v_call: TRBV2; cdr3_nt: TGTGCCAGCAGTGAGAACAGGGGGCTGGGAGAGACCCAGTACTTC; cdr3_aa: CASSENRGLGETQYF
j_call: TRBJ1-1; d_call: .; clone_size: .; v_call: TRBV7-6; cdr3_nt: TGTGCCAGCAGCTTAGGGCGGCAGAACACTGAAGCTTTCTTT; cdr3_aa: CASSLGRQNTEAFF